The 16 T cell receptor beta chains below were found in one sample sequenced in a study of CD4 and CD8 cells across lung adenocarcinoma regions (dated by TCRdb to the late 2010s). The library was produced with PCR. Sequencing relied on a HiSeq X Ten. TCRdb trimmed public reads at Q25 via fastp, called clones via MiXCR and kept in-frame beta chains. Identical CDR3 proteins give one entry, which carries the most common genes and DNA. The sample table holds about 3,400 distinct CDR3 sequences, of which more than 55% were seen once. The top ten clonotypes cover roughly 15% of the sample. Sequenced material: CD8+ T cells from the margin of a lung tumor. The sample's cell subset or site label, decoded: tumor margin region. The receptors were sampled from a female donor with lung adenocarcinoma. The CD4 and CD8 labels of this study may be unreliable.

The rearrangement joins TRBV6-1 to TRBJ1-1; unclear D gene. The V and J ends lost 7 bases and 2 bases respectively, with 5 bases between them. Germline V gene lookup returns CDR1 MNHNS and CDR2 SASEGT. This CDR3 has 11 amino acids. Written as DNA, the CDR3 is TGTGCCAGCAAAGGCAACACTGAAGCTTTCTTT. It is translated as CASKGNTEAFF.

In this sample, this clonotype turned up a few times. The junction differs from germline at one of its ends, possibly a read error. This chain connects TRBV12-3 or TRBV12-4 to TRBJ2-3, with D possibly being TRBD1 (6 bases). CDR3 length equals 12 residues. CDR3 nucleotide sequence: TGTGCCAGCAGTTTATACAGGGTCGAGCAGTACTTT. Protein: CASSLYRVEQYF.

The V and J genes are TRBV7-2 and TRBJ2-4; 8 bases match TRBD2. CDR1 is SGHTA and CDR2 is FQGNSA in the germline V gene. The V segment lost 6 bases and the J segment 7 bases; nucleotides outside the gene matches: 14. CDR3 size: 16 residues. The CDR3 DNA reads as TGTGCCAGCAGTCATACCTTCGGGAGGGGCGCGAACATTCAGTACTTC. It translates to CASSHTFGRGANIQYF.

The J gene is TRBJ2-3, the V gene TRBV12-3 or TRBV12-4, with a tentative D call TRBD1 (5 bases). There are 13 residues in the CDR3. V lost 6 bases, J lost 2 bases, and 9 bases lay in between. The CDR3 nucleotides are TGTGCCAGCAGGACAGACTTCACAGATACGCAGTATTTT. It specifies CASRTDFTDTQYF.

This chain joins TRBV7-2 and TRBJ2-1; the D gene is possibly TRBD2 (6 bases). The J call is uncertain, as TRBJ2-7 better fits the DNA end. The CDR3 sequence is 15 residues long. Germline V CDR1 and CDR2: SGHTA, FQGNSA. For the CDR3, the DNA is TGTGCCAGCAGCCCTCGTTCGGCGGCGGGATACGAGCAGTACTTC. Translating gives CASSPRSAAGYEQYF.

This sequence joins TRBV7-3 and TRBJ2-1; perhaps TRBD2 as D (5 bases). The V gene's germline CDR1 is SGHTA and CDR2 FQGTGA. The CDR3 covers 14 residues. Between the trimmed V and J ends, which lost 0 bases and 3 bases, there was a span of 6 bases. The CDR3 DNA sequence: TGTGCCAGCAGCTTAACTAGCGACTACAATGAGCAGTTCTTC. The encoded protein is CASSLTSDYNEQFF.

The V and J genes are TRBV3-1 and TRBJ2-4; D may correspond to TRBD1 or TRBD2 (5 bases each). Germline-derived CDR1 and CDR2 are LGHDT and YNNKEL (reference sequence). Between the trimmed V and J ends, which lost 1 base and 13 bases, there was a span of 26 bases. CDR3 length: 17 amino acids. The CDR3 DNA sequence: TGTGCCAGCAGCCAAGTTCCGGGGCTGGGAGCCAAAGATATGCAGTACTTC. Encoded protein: CASSQVPGLGAKDMQYF.

The chain has TRBV6-1 and TRBJ1-2; D is possibly TRBD1 (5 bases). There are 15 residues in the CDR3. The ends were cut back, 4 bases at V and 4 bases at J, with 16 bases in the middle. The germline CDR1 and CDR2 sequences are MNHNS and SASEGT. The CDR3 reads CASSGGGDLRYGYTF. In nucleotides, the CDR3 is TGTGCCAGCAGTGGGGGGGGGGATCTCCGCTATGGCTACACCTTC.

V gene TRBV7-2 combines with J gene TRBJ2-5, with 7 positions matching TRBD1. The J call is doubtful: the DNA matches TRBJ2-1 better. The length of the CDR3 is 12 residues. The germline V gene encodes CDR1 SGHTA and CDR2 FQGNSA. CDR3 in amino acids: CASSYNRGRQFF. CDR3 bases: TGTGCCAGCAGCTATAACAGGGGACGCCAGTTCTTC.

V usage is TRBV10-1 and J usage is TRBJ2-2; D possibly corresponds to TRBD1 (6 bases). In germline, CDR1 is WNHNN, CDR2 SYGVQD (reference sequence). The CDR3 loop spans 18 amino acids. V was shortened by 2 bases and J by 4 bases, with 20 bases between the two germline ends. CDR3 residues: CASSERGIGTAPTGELFF. CDR3 nucleotides: TGCGCCAGCAGTGAGAGGGGGATCGGGACCGCTCCCACCGGGGAGCTGTTTTTT.

V gene TRBV6-1 combines with J gene TRBJ2-6; 9 nucleotides match TRBD1. The germline V gene has CDR1 MNHNS and CDR2 SASEGT. V dropped 5 bases and J dropped 0; count of bases not matched to a gene: 11. The CDR3 is 19 residues long. The CDR3 DNA sequence: TGTGCCAGCAGTCCCAAGGGACAGGGCTACGACTCTGGGGCCAACGTCCTGACTTTC. It is translated as CASSPKGQGYDSGANVLTF.

Here the CDR3 DNA reads TGTGCCAGCAACAAGGAGGCGGTCACCGGGGAGCTGTTTTTT. Protein sequence: CASNKEAVTGELFF. The chain uses TRBV6-1 and TRBJ2-2; possible D gene TRBD2, 5 bases. The CDR3 length is 14 residues. Germline CDR1 and CDR2: MNHNS and SASEGT. Trimming stripped 7 bases from V and 4 bases from J, with 13 bases between.

This chain connects TRBV11-3 to TRBJ2-1; 9 bases agree with TRBD1. The CDR3 is 15 residues long. The germline gives CDR1 SGHNT, CDR2 YENEEA. The V segment lost 0 bases and the J segment 4 bases; nucleotides outside the gene matches: 1. This chain's CDR3 is CASSLEQGAYNEQFF. The CDR3 nucleotides read TGTGCCAGCAGCTTAGAACAGGGGGCATACAATGAGCAGTTCTTC.

Sample share makes this clonotype large (0.1 to 1%). The V call is TRBV6-4, the J call TRBJ1-2; D remains unclear. Germline V gene lookup returns CDR1 MRHNA and CDR2 SNTAGT. The ends were cut back, 3 bases at V and 6 bases at J, with 14 bases in the middle. The CDR3 has 14 residues. DNA of the CDR3: TGTGCCAGCAGTGAGTCAGCGGATGGCGATGGCTACACCTTC. Protein: CASSESADGDGYTF.

The genes are TRBV6-1 and TRBJ2-5; 8 nucleotides line up with TRBD1. Looked up from germline, CDR1 is MNHNS and CDR2 is SASEGT. This CDR3 is 15 amino acids long. The junction had 12 bases not matched to a gene; V was cut back by 7 bases and J by 5 bases. The CDR3 region is CASNEDRVVGETQYF. CDR3 nucleotides: TGTGCCAGCAACGAGGACAGGGTGGTCGGGGAGACCCAGTACTTC.

In DNA, the CDR3 is TGTGCCAGCAGCGCAGCGACAGTGAACACTGAAGCTTTCTTT. This gives the protein CASSAATVNTEAFF. This chain connects TRBV6-1 to TRBJ1-1; a possible D gene is TRBD1 (5 bases). This CDR3 has 14 residues. Between the trimmed V and J ends, which lost 6 bases and 0 bases, there was a span of 11 bases. The germline V gene encodes CDR1 MNHNS and CDR2 SASEGT.